This TCR beta chain derives from a study of cytomegalovirus exposure and HLA in healthy donors. About the research overall: Later, an analysis reported that the 95 to 150 validation repertoires had used the same platform as the approximately 600 first-cohort repertoires. Study-wide points: Three chains tied to CMV proved CMV antigen-specific in vitro. Roughly 170 TCR beta chains were listed as cytomegalovirus-associated.

The V end was cut by 4 bases, the J end by 3 bases, with 18 bases between. The CDR3 contains 16 residues. The germline CDR1 and CDR2 sequences are SEHNR and FQNEAQ (reference sequence). Points on this clone: Its antigen is unidentified.

Produced via immunoSEQ multiplex PCR; TCRdb's table is partial and in-frame only. The sample consists of fewer than 200,000 clones, approximately 81% of them appearing once. The study drew the donors from its roughly 120-subject validation cohort, separate from the roughly 710-subject first cohort. Sequenced: PBMCs. The chain couples TRBV7-9 to TRBJ1-1, with D unclear. This sequence was found in a man aged 18 to 35 in good health and CMV-seropositive. The CDR3 nucleotides read TGTGCCAGCAGCTCGAACGGGAACCCGGCGGACACTGAAGCTTTCTTT. Translated: CASSSNGNPADTEAFF.